One T cell receptor beta chain is described in this entry. The sample originates from a study of blood T cell repertoires in COVID-19. It was during active infection that Seattle patients were enrolled and then longitudinally followed. Sequenced by immunoSEQ multiplex PCR; TCRdb stores in-frame clones only, minus some. Of fewer than 350,000 clones listed, about nine tenths are singletons. CDR3 length: 13 residues. Germline V CDR1 and CDR2: MNHEY, SVGAGI. Trimming left V 2 bases short and J 13 bases short, with 12 bases between. The material sequenced was peripheral blood. This receptor was obtained from a woman in her 30s with COVID-19, enrolled during active disease. The gene calls are TRBV6-5 and TRBJ1-6; D possibly corresponds to TRBD1 (5 bases). The chain's CDR3 is CASSYDAGPPLHF. In nucleotides, the CDR3 is TGTGCCAGCAGTTACGACGCAGGGCCTCCCCTCCACTTT.